The following is a T cell receptor beta chain sequence with its context. The antigen is undetermined. The sample belongs to a study of cytotoxic CD8 clonotypes in ibrutinib-treated CLL. Points from the study as a whole: Clonality showed a rise at ibrutinib response that reversed toward baseline at progression. Among the clonotypes, public ones were uncommon and contracted or held stable on treatment.

This CDR3 comprises 13 residues. The V gene lost 4 bases and the J gene lost 0 bases, with 6 bases spanning the gap. CDR1 and CDR2 from the germline V gene are SGHTA and FQGTGA. A 1 in 200,000 to 1 in 1 million T cell depth was the sequencing target. Repertoires were generated with immunoSEQ multiplex PCR, while TCRdb's copy carries only in-frame clones and drops some. The sample records about 17,000 clones, around 81% being singletons. The receptor's source is a human donor with chronic lymphocytic leukemia. J is TRBJ1-1 and V is TRBV7-3, with a weak D call TRBD1 (5 bases). Sample: PBMCs, taken before ibrutinib treatment. The CDR3 sequence is CASSWTLNTEAFF. For the CDR3, the DNA is TGTGCCAGCAGCTGGACACTGAACACTGAAGCTTTCTTT. The full variable domain, rest sourced from reference TRBV7-3 and TRBJ1-1, is GAGVSQTPSNKVTEKGKYVELRCDPISGHTALYWYRQSLGQGPEFLIYFQGTGAADDSGLPNDRFFAVRPEGSVSTLKIQRTERGDSAVYLCASSWTLNTEAFFGQGTRLTVV.